The rows below give T cell receptor beta chains drawn from one sample of a study of T cell repertoires in cytomegalovirus infection. Antigens for these TCRs are unknown. In TCRdb, the reads were re-called with MiXCR into one record per CDR3 protein. Of around 78,000 distinct CDR3 sequences in the sample, 24% were seen once. Sequencing used CD8+ T cells from cultured PBMCs, obtained from culture after CMV antigen stimulation. These receptors were collected from a human donor in good health (CMV status not recorded). Some clones in this sample may be carry-over from other donors' samples. The CDR3 runs from the conserved cysteine through the conserved F or W. The D gene is left open where the match is weak. For some rows the clone size is stated as once, few or many, or as a class when expanded; others skip it.

TRBD1,TRBJ2-7,17,NA,TRBV11-2,TGTGCCAGCAGCTTAACACTGGGACAGGGAATAACCTACGAGCAGTACTTC,CASSLTLGQGITYEQYF
NA,TRBJ1-5,15,many,TRBV11-2,TGTGCCAGCAGCTTAGATCTTAGCAAAAATCAGCCCCAGCATTTT,CASSLDLSKNQPQHF
TRBD1,TRBJ1-1,13,NA,TRBV10-3,TGTGCCATCAGCGCGACAGGGAACGCTGAAGCTTACTTT,CAISATGNAEAYF
NA,TRBJ2-5,13,NA,TRBV12-3/TRBV12-4,TGTGCCAGCAATAGGGCCGTTGGGGAGACCCAGTACTTC,CASNRAVGETQYF
TRBD1,TRBJ1-4,17,many,TRBV7-6,TGTGCCAGCAGCTTAGCCGGGACAGCCACAACTAATGAAAAACTGTTTTTT,CASSLAGTATTNEKLFF
TRBD2,TRBJ2-3,16,many,TRBV6-2/TRBV6-3,TGTGCCAGCAGTTACTCTAGCGGGGGGGCCAGAGATACGCAGTATTTT,CASSYSSGGARDTQYF
NA,TRBJ1-6,14,NA,TRBV19,TGTGCCAGTAGTATGGCAGGGAAGAACTCACCCCTCCACTTT,CASSMAGKNSPLHF
TRBD1,TRBJ2-3,16,few,TRBV4-3,TGCGCCAGCAGCCAGGGTAGGGACAGGGTTCTAGATACGCAGTATTTT,CASSQGRDRVLDTQYF
NA,TRBJ2-1,19,few,TRBV24-1,TGTGCCACCGCGCCGGGGACTTCCGAACCGGATCCCCCCTACAATGAGCAGTTCTTC,CATAPGTSEPDPPYNEQFF
NA,TRBJ2-7,13,few,TRBV12-3/TRBV12-4,TGTGCCAGCAGCTCGGACTCACTGCGCGAGCAGTACTTC,CASSSDSLREQYF
NA,TRBJ2-3,13,NA,TRBV6-1,TGTGCCAGCAATACCCTAGGAGCAGATACGCAGTATTTT,CASNTLGADTQYF
NA,TRBJ1-3,15,NA,TRBV27,TGTGCCAGCGGATCATCAGGGGAGGTGGGAAACACCATATATTTT,CASGSSGEVGNTIYF
NA,TRBJ2-2,14,NA,TRBV28,TGTGCCAGCAGTTTAACGGGGGCAATCGGGGAGCTGTTTTTT,CASSLTGAIGELFF
TRBD1,TRBJ1-2,15,NA,TRBV7-6,TGTGCCAGCAGCTTAGGGGGACAGGGGGCCGGTGGCTACACCTTC,CASSLGGQGAGGYTF
TRBD1,TRBJ2-5,15,NA,TRBV6-2/TRBV6-3,TGTGCCAGCAGTTACCCGGACAGGGTCAGCGAGACCCAGTACTTC,CASSYPDRVSETQYF
NA,TRBJ2-7,15,NA,TRBV7-2,TGTGCCAGCAGGCAAGACAGGCCTGACTACAATGAGCAGTACTTC,CASRQDRPDYNEQYF
NA,TRBJ1-1,15,many,TRBV7-6,TGTGCCAGCAGCTTGAGTGAGACAGTGAACACTGAAGCTTTCTTT,CASSLSETVNTEAFF
NA,TRBJ1-5,15,NA,TRBV6-6,TGTGCCAGCACCGGAGGGTGGACTCTGAATCAGCCCCAGCATTTT,CASTGGWTLNQPQHF
NA,TRBJ2-3,13,many,TRBV7-8,TGTGCCAGCAGCTTAGTCCTCACAGATACGCAGTATTTT,CASSLVLTDTQYF
NA,TRBJ1-1,15,few,TRBV6-2/TRBV6-3,TGTGCCAGCAGTTACTCGCCCAGGGGTTACACTGAAGCTTTCTTT,CASSYSPRGYTEAFF